This entry features one T cell receptor (beta chain) sequence. As originally analysed: By means of reference gene primer amplification, nucleated cell counts were estimated. The method was immunoSEQ multiplex PCR; TCRdb's version includes in-frame clones alone and lacks a portion of them. That table gives V, J and clone size, and the DNA gave D and trimming. The data contain approximately 38,000 clones, 70% to 90% of them seen just once; the ten biggest clones take up roughly 5.1%. Germline loops: CDR1 MDHEN, CDR2 SYDVKM. CDR3 length: 13 residues. The ends lost 7 bases at V and 12 bases at J; junction bases unmatched: 10. The sample comes from a study of blood T cell repertoires in COVID-19. The wider study: Samples representing acute and convalescent COVID-19 were sourced from the United States, Italy and Spain.

The chain couples TRBV28 to TRBJ2-1; 9 positions match TRBD2. Sequenced input: peripheral blood. This receptor was identified in a man in his sixties with COVID-19, enrolled during active disease. The DNA for the CDR3 is TGTGCCAGCATCGGCGGGAGGGTGTACGGGCAGTTCTTC. Its protein is CASIGGRVYGQFF.